The 18 T cell receptor beta chains below come from one sample, sequenced in a study of T cells in Graves' hyperthyroidism and ophthalmopathy. Amplification of TCR beta CDR3 regions used RNA as the template. The HTBI primer set served for first-round RT-PCR of the TCR CDR3. TCRdb re-called the multiplex PCR reads through MiXCR, storing one row per CDR3 protein. The sample has fewer than 500,000 distinct CDR3 sequences; around an eighth are singletons. The sequencing sample was made of blood. The receptors derive from a man in his thirties or forties with Graves' hyperthyroidism that later progressed to Graves' ophthalmopathy.

The chain is built from TRBV7-9 and TRBJ2-5, with 11 bases identical to TRBD2. The CDR3 is 17 amino acids. Trimming at V came to 3 bases and at J to 2 bases, leaving 8 bases not matched to a gene. CDR1 and CDR2 (germline): SEHNR, FQNEAQ (reference sequence). The CDR3 DNA is TGTGCCAGCAGCTTGCTAGCGGGGGGCTTCACACAAGAGACCCAGTACTTC. Encoded protein: CASSLLAGGFTQETQYF.

As to this clonotype: A much larger clone differs from this one at a single base, so this may be a read error. The chain combines TRBV7-2 with TRBJ1-3; no definite D call. CDR1 SGHTA and CDR2 FQGNSA come from the germline V gene. V was trimmed by 3 bases and J by 0 bases, leaving 15 bases between them. The CDR3 is 17 residues long. CDR3 region: CASSFNRYYSSGNTIYF. CDR3 nucleotides: TGTGCCAGCAGCTTCAATCGGTACTATTCCTCTGGAAACACCATATATTTT.

Only a few counts were recorded for this clonotype. J is TRBJ2-1 and V is TRBV7-2; 7 nucleotides agree with TRBD2. The germline V gene has CDR1 SGHTA and CDR2 FQGNSA. Germline trimming cut 5 bases from V and 0 bases from J; bases unmatched to any gene: 7. The CDR3 totals 16 residues. The CDR3 region has the DNA TGTGCCAGCAGCCCCGAAGCGGGAATCTCCTACAATGAGCAGTTCTTC. Encoded protein: CASSPEAGISYNEQFF.

This clonotype was counted at least ten times. The chain carries TRBV20-1 and TRBJ2-5, with D tentatively TRBD2 (6 bases). V was shortened by 1 base and J by 3 bases, with 15 bases between the two germline ends. From germline, CDR1 is DFQATT and CDR2 SNEGSKA (reference sequence). This CDR3 is 15 amino acids long. The CDR3 DNA reads TGCAGTGCTAGAGGACGTTGGGGGGTTAAAGAGACCCAGTACTTC. Protein product: CSARGRWGVKETQYF.

There are a few counts of this clonotype. The V and J genes are TRBV20-1 and TRBJ1-3, with a tentative D call TRBD1 (5 bases). V was trimmed by 5 bases and J by 4 bases, leaving 12 bases between them. The CDR3 is 13 amino acids. Germline values: CDR1 DFQATT, CDR2 SNEGSKA (reference sequence). CDR3 region: CSAGRVTGNTIYF. The DNA of the CDR3 is TGCAGTGCTGGCAGGGTAACAGGAAACACCATATATTTT.

There are many counts of this clonotype. The chain employs TRBV18 and TRBJ2-7; TRBD1 matches at 12 bases. Unmatched junction bases numbered 4, after V lost 4 bases and J lost 6 bases. This CDR3 contains 14 residues. Germline V gives CDR1 KGHSH, CDR2 LQKENI. The CDR3 here is CASSLGQGATEQYF. For the CDR3, the DNA is TGTGCCAGCTCACTGGGACAGGGGGCGACCGAGCAGTACTTC.

At least ten counts were recorded for this clonotype. The chain has TRBV10-3 and TRBJ1-4; D is possibly TRBD1 (5 bases). V gave up 7 bases and J gave up 6 bases, with 12 bases separating them. There are 13 residues in the CDR3. Germline V CDR1 and CDR2: ENHRY, SYGVKD. CDR3 in DNA: TGTGCCATCAAGGACACTCTAGATGAAAAACTGTTTTTT. It yields the protein CAIKDTLDEKLFF.

This clonotype was observed at least ten times. The rearrangement links TRBV11-3 to TRBJ1-4, with 8 bases fitting TRBD1. V was pared by 1 base and J by 3 bases, with 1 base of the junction left unmatched. CDR3 length equals 15 residues. Germline V lookup: CDR1 SGHNT, CDR2 YENEEA. CDR3: CASSLATGANEKLFF. CDR3 nucleotide sequence: TGTGCCAGCAGCTTAGCGACAGGGGCTAATGAAAAACTGTTTTTT.

Turning to this clonotype: One base away lies a much larger clone, so this may be a sequencing read error. This chain joins TRBV5-1 and TRBJ2-2; D not resolved. The CDR3 spans 16 residues. Germline values: CDR1 SGHRS, CDR2 YFSETQ. CDR3 coding DNA: TGTGCCAGCAGCTTTGTTGTAGGATCGAACGCCGGGGAGCTGTTTTTT. Translated, it gives CASSFVVGSNAGELFF. Supplemented by reference TRBV5-1 and TRBJ2-2, the full variable domain reads KAGVTQTPRYLIKTRGQQVTLSCSPISGHRSVSWYQQTPGQGLQFLFEYFSETQRNKGNFPGRFSGRQFSNSRSEMNVSTLELGDSALYLCASSFVVGSNAGELFFGEGSRLTVL.

This clonotype was observed many times. The chain combines TRBV12-3 or TRBV12-4 with TRBJ2-2; 8 nucleotides match TRBD1. V dropped 5 bases and J dropped 5; count of bases not matched to a gene: 7. The CDR3 runs 15 residues. The CDR3 reads CASSPRDRNTGELFF. DNA for the CDR3: TGTGCCAGCAGTCCCCGGGACAGGAATACCGGGGAGCTGTTTTTT.

The genes are TRBV20-1 and TRBJ2-4; perhaps TRBD2 as D (5 bases). Germline V lookup: CDR1 DFQATT, CDR2 SNEGSKA (reference sequence). Trimming removed 3 bases from V and 2 bases from J, with 11 bases in between. The length of the CDR3 is 14 residues. CDR3 in DNA: TGCAGTGCTAGGTCCCGGGGTACCAAAAACATTCAGTACTTC. Its protein is CSARSRGTKNIQYF.

This clonotype was detected ten times or more. The chain recombines TRBV2 with TRBJ2-1; D gene ambiguous. Trimming left V 6 bases short and J 4 bases short, with 4 bases between. This CDR3 contains 11 residues. Germline assignment: CDR1 SNHLY and CDR2 FYNNEI. CDR3 sequence reads: CASRTYNEQFF. The CDR3 bases are TGTGCCAGCAGGACGTACAATGAGCAGTTCTTC.

This clonotype was seen more than once but under ten times. This chain links TRBV12-3 or TRBV12-4 with TRBJ1-2; D may be TRBD1 (5 bases). V shed 6 bases and J shed 1 base, with 15 bases lying between them. CDR3 length: 15 amino acids. CDR3 loop: CASRSGTDYNYGYTF. Written as DNA, the CDR3 is TGTGCCAGCAGGTCTGGGACTGATTATAACTATGGCTACACCTTC.

The genes are TRBV18 and TRBJ2-1; 11 nucleotides line up with TRBD1. Germline V gives CDR1 KGHSH, CDR2 LQKENI. The ends lost 6 bases at V and 7 bases at J; junction bases unmatched: 5. This CDR3 contains 14 residues. The chain's CDR3 is CASSSGTGGNEQFF. As DNA, the CDR3 is TGTGCCAGCTCGTCCGGGACAGGGGGTAATGAGCAGTTCTTC.

The table lists this clonotype with a few counts. J is TRBJ1-2 and V is TRBV11-3, with D maybe TRBD1 (5 bases). CDR3 length equals 15 residues. Germline assignment: CDR1 SGHNT and CDR2 YENEEA. The V end was cut by 4 bases, the J end by 5 bases, with 17 bases between. In nucleotides, the CDR3 is TGTGCCAGCAGCTCCGGCGGGGCAGGGAGTTATGGCTACACCTTC. This codes for CASSSGGAGSYGYTF.

This clonotype was seen ten or more times. The genes are TRBV24-1 and TRBJ2-3; D may be TRBD2 (6 bases). The length of the CDR3 is 13 residues. Germline lookup yields CDR1 KGHDR and CDR2 SFDVKD. Trimming took off 5 bases at V and 4 bases at J, with 9 bases between the two ends. CDR3 sequence: CATSGLDPDTQYF. The CDR3 DNA is TGTGCCACCAGTGGACTAGACCCAGATACGCAGTATTTT.

This clonotype was observed many times. This sequence joins TRBV30 and TRBJ1-2; D call uncertain. Deletions cut 0 bases from V and 0 bases from J, with 5 bases between. CDR1 is GTSNPN, CDR2 SVGIG, per germline (reference sequence). The CDR3 is 13 amino acids. In DNA form, the CDR3 reads TGTGCCTGGAGTGTAACACCTAACTATGGCTACACCTTC. This encodes CAWSVTPNYGYTF.

The V gene is TRBV19, the J gene TRBJ1-1; no definite D call. The germline gives CDR1 LNHDA, CDR2 SQIVND (reference sequence). The CDR3 consists of 16 residues. V was clipped by 2 bases and J by 3 bases, with 16 bases between them. The CDR3 here is CASSIWSGGKDTEAFF. Here the CDR3 DNA reads TGTGCCAGTAGTATATGGAGCGGAGGGAAGGACACTGAAGCTTTCTTT.